Below are 32 T cell receptor beta chains sequenced from a single sample in a study of tumor-infiltrating lymphocytes in primary liver carcinoma. It was unsorted whole blood that yielded blood RNA, and germline DNA was also extracted. The researchers produced TCR beta cDNA from approximately 550 ng total RNA with a constant-region primer. What produced the TCR beta libraries was three nested multiplex PCR rounds using slightly modified ARM-PCR. TRBV1-TRBV30 forward primers paired with a C-beta reverse primer drove the first two PCR rounds, ten to eleven cycles each. TCRdb used MiXCR to reprocess the multiplex PCR reads, holding one entry per CDR3 protein. The data show 250,000 to 400,000 distinct CDR3 sequences, over 55% seen once. Sequencing was performed on peripheral blood. Receptors originate from a man aged 35 to 55 with primary liver carcinoma and hepatitis B virus infection.

This clonotype turned up a few times. The chain links TRBV10-3 to TRBJ2-1, with D perhaps TRBD2 (6 bases). This CDR3 is 16 amino acids long. Looked up from germline, CDR1 is ENHRY and CDR2 is SYGVKD. Trimming removed 7 bases at V and 1 base at J, with 17 bases between. CDR3 nucleotide sequence: TGTGCCATCACCGGGCGGGGCGGCACATCCTACAATGAGCAGTTCTTC. This codes for CAITGRGGTSYNEQFF.

This clonotype was observed many times. The J gene is TRBJ1-2, the V gene TRBV5-4, with TRBD1 matching over 7 bases. The germline CDR1 and CDR2 sequences are SGHNT and YYREEE (reference sequence). With V trimmed by 0 bases and J by 9 bases, 11 bases remained unmatched. The length of the CDR3 is 15 residues. CDR3 sequence reads: CASSLDQGGLGSYTF. DNA for the CDR3: TGTGCCAGCAGCTTGGATCAAGGGGGCCTTGGAAGCTACACCTTC.

Remarks on this clonotype: The conserved closing phenylalanine or tryptophan is absent in this CDR3, likely reflecting a read error. CDR3 in DNA: TGTGCCAGCAGTTTAGGGACTGGTAATCAGCCCCAGCATGTT. This encodes CASSLGTGNQPQHV. J is TRBJ1-5 and V is TRBV12-3 or TRBV12-4; D is ambiguous. The length of the CDR3 is 14 residues. The ends were cut back, 1 base at V and 4 bases at J, with 8 bases in the middle.

This clonotype was counted a single time. The V gene is TRBV9, the J gene TRBJ1-1; D unresolved. V was shortened by 4 bases and J by 9 bases, with 13 bases between the two germline ends. Germline-derived CDR1 and CDR2 are SGDLS and YYNGEE. The CDR3 is 12 residues long. CDR3 residues: CASSPRTEKAFF. CDR3 DNA sequence: TGTGCCAGCAGCCCACGGACGGAGAAAGCTTTCTTT.

In regard to this clonotype: Relative to the germline gene, one junction end is altered; a read error may explain this. The V and J genes are TRBV11-1 and TRBJ2-1; no reliable D call. Germline loops: CDR1 SGHAT, CDR2 FQDESV (reference sequence). The CDR3 totals 15 residues. The CDR3 loop reads CASSLHQSSYYEQLF. CDR3 DNA: TGTGCCAGCAGCTTACACCAGAGCTCCTACTATGAGCAGCTCTTC.

The J gene is TRBJ1-2, the V gene TRBV14; D remains unclear. CDR1 is SGHDN, CDR2 FVKESK, per germline. CDR3 length: 13 residues. V was trimmed by 4 bases and J by 2 bases, leaving 8 bases between them. The CDR3 protein is CASSPDVNYGYTF. The CDR3 DNA reads as TGTGCCAGCAGCCCCGACGTCAACTATGGCTACACCTTC. Looking up the rest from reference TRBV14 and TRBJ1-2 gives the full variable domain: EAGVTQFPSHSVIEKGQTVTLRCDPISGHDNLYWYRRVMGKEIKFLLHFVKESKQDESGMPNNRFLAERTGGTYSTLKVQPAELEDSGVYFCASSPDVNYGYTFGSGTRLTVV.

In its sample, this clonotype was seen many times. The genes are TRBV6-1 and TRBJ2-7; D is possibly TRBD1 (6 bases). Trimming removed 6 bases at V and 7 bases at J, with 16 bases between. The CDR3 covers 13 residues. Per germline, CDR1 MNHNS and CDR2 SASEGT. The CDR3 reads CASRRDKREEQYF. The CDR3 DNA sequence: TGTGCCAGCAGACGGGACAAACGGGAAGAGCAGTACTTC.

To note about this clonotype: This may come from a read error, since a much larger clone is one base off. The chain carries TRBV6-1 and TRBJ1-5; D not resolved. Germline-derived CDR1 and CDR2 are MNHNS and SASEGT. The CDR3 runs 16 residues. V was clipped by 1 base and J by 3 bases, with 13 bases between them. The chain's CDR3 is CASSEGLRVINQPQHF. Written as DNA, the CDR3 is TGTGCCAGCAGTGAAGGTCTGAGGGTGATCAATCAGCCCCAGCATTTT.

Worth noting for this clonotype: The junction shows a germline mismatch at one end, possibly a read error. V gene TRBV6-2 or TRBV6-3 combines with J gene TRBJ2-7; a weak D match, TRBD2 (5 bases). Germline-derived CDR1 and CDR2 are MNHEY and SVGEGT. CDR3 length: 12 amino acids. The CDR3 DNA reads as TGTGCCAGCAGTCAAACTAGTGGAGAGCACTACTTC. The encoded protein is CASSQTSGEHYF.

Details on this clonotype: The conserved closing phenylalanine or tryptophan is absent in this CDR3, likely reflecting a read error. The chain carries TRBV4-3 and TRBJ2-4; D is undetermined. CDR1 LGHNA and CDR2 YSLEER come from the germline V gene. The CDR3 runs to 14 residues. CDR3 residues: CTSSRAYPQNIQYL. CDR3 in DNA: TGCACCAGCAGCCGTGCGTATCCCCAAAACATTCAGTACTTA.

As regards this clonotype: One base away lies a much larger clone, so this may be a sequencing read error. This chain links TRBV6-6 with TRBJ1-4; 9 bases are shared with TRBD1. Germline V gene sequence: CDR1 MNHNY, CDR2 SVGAGI (reference sequence). The CDR3 covers 15 residues. The CDR3 sequence is CTSSYSGQGNEKLFF. CDR3 bases: TGTACCAGCAGTTACTCGGGACAGGGAAATGAAAAACTGTTTTTT.

The chain links TRBV10-3 to TRBJ2-5; D not resolved. The V gene's germline CDR1 is ENHRY and CDR2 SYGVKD. V was pared by 6 bases and J by 4 bases, with 18 bases between. This CDR3 contains 15 residues. This chain's CDR3 is CAISEGPSLGETQYF. As DNA, the CDR3 is TGTGCCATCAGCGAAGGGCCTTCCCTGGGAGAGACCCAGTACTTC.

This clonotype appeared a few times. The germline gene is not matched at one end of the junction; a read error may be the cause. The rearrangement uses TRBV4-2 and TRBJ1-1, with D perhaps TRBD1 (5 bases). Germline loops: CDR1 LGHNA, CDR2 YNFKEQ. The length of the CDR3 is 13 residues. The CDR3 DNA reads as TGTGTCAGCAGCTCAGGGAAAGGCACTGAAGCTTTCTTT. It translates to CVSSSGKGTEAFF.

This clonotype was found many times. The J gene is TRBJ2-3, the V gene TRBV4-3; D is perhaps TRBD1 (5 bases). V was pared by 4 bases and J by 5 bases, with 10 bases between. Germline V gene lookup returns CDR1 LGHNA and CDR2 YSLEER. This CDR3 has 13 residues. The CDR3 DNA reads as TGCGCCAGCAGCCCGAACACAGGAGATACGCAGTATTTT. Protein product: CASSPNTGDTQYF.

With respect to this clonotype: With a much larger clone just one base away, this may be a read error. Since the CDR3 does not end with the conserved phenylalanine or tryptophan, this likely comes from a read error. The chain recombines TRBV4-2 with TRBJ1-1, with no clear D. V dropped 0 bases and J dropped 5 bases, with 16 bases sitting between them. Germline lookup yields CDR1 LGHNA and CDR2 YNFKEQ. CDR3 length: 16 amino acids. In nucleotides, the CDR3 is TGTGCCAGCAGCCAAGAAAGTGGGTGGGTGGATACTGAAGCTTTCCTT. It codes for CASSQESGWVDTEAFL.

The genes are TRBV24-1 and TRBJ2-2; 8 nucleotides align to TRBD2. Germline V CDR1 and CDR2: KGHDR, SFDVKD. V was pared by 6 bases and J by 4 bases, with 6 bases of the junction left unmatched. The CDR3 has 15 residues. The CDR3 sequence: CATSSQREPTGELFF. Written as DNA, the CDR3 is TGTGCCACCAGTTCTCAGCGGGAGCCCACCGGGGAGCTGTTTTTT.

This clonotype was seen ten or more times. This chain joins TRBV12-3 or TRBV12-4 and TRBJ1-5, with D tentatively TRBD1 (5 bases). With 6 bases removed from V and 4 bases from J, the gap between germline ends came to 10 bases. The CDR3 totals 13 residues. CDR3: CASSPDSNQPQHF. CDR3 nucleotides: TGTGCCAGCAGCCCCGACAGTAATCAGCCCCAGCATTTT.

The chain links TRBV5-4 to TRBJ2-7, with 8 bases identical to TRBD1. CDR1 is SGHNT, CDR2 YYREEE, per germline (reference sequence). This CDR3 has 14 residues. V trimming: 1 base; J trimming: 3 bases; junction bases outside the gene matches: 3. In DNA, the CDR3 is TGTGCCAGCAGCTTGTGCAGGGGGCTCTACGAGCAGTACTTC. Its translation: CASSLCRGLYEQYF. The full variable domain, in which reference TRBV5-4 and TRBJ2-7 provide the parts outside the CDR3, is ETGVTQSPTHLIKTRGQQVTLRCSSQSGHNTVSWYQQALGQGPQFIFQYYREEENGRGNFPPRFSGLQFPNYSSELNVNALELDDSALYLCASSLCRGLYEQYFGPGTRLTVT.

About this clonotype itself: Since no conserved phenylalanine or tryptophan closes the CDR3, a read error is the likely cause. The chain recombines TRBV6-2 or TRBV6-3 with TRBJ2-6, with no clear D. The V end was cut by 0 bases, the J end by 1 base, with 10 bases between. CDR3 size: 17 residues. From germline, CDR1 is MNHEY and CDR2 SVGEGT. The CDR3 DNA reads TGTGCCAGCAGTTACTCGAGTGGAAGTTCTGGGGCCAACGTCCTGACTTCC. This codes for CASSYSSGSSGANVLTS.

This chain links TRBV29-1 with TRBJ2-7; D perhaps matches TRBD2 (5 bases). The germline V and J ends were trimmed by 3 bases and 0 bases, with 15 bases remaining between them. Per germline, CDR1 SQVTM and CDR2 ANQGSEA. The CDR3 length is 15 residues. This CDR3 is CSVDLGLDCSYEQYF. CDR3 nucleotide sequence: TGCAGCGTTGACCTCGGACTGGACTGCTCCTACGAGCAGTACTTC.

This clonotype occurred many times. The V call is TRBV12-3 or TRBV12-4, the J call TRBJ1-1; D is unclear. CDR3 length equals 14 residues. Trimming left V 3 bases short and J 1 base short, with 9 bases between. The chain's CDR3 is CASSFKHTNTEAFF. In DNA form, the CDR3 reads TGTGCCAGCAGTTTTAAACATACGAACACTGAAGCTTTCTTT.

As for this clonotype: A much bigger clone sits one base away, suggesting this may be a read error. The chain has TRBV10-3 and TRBJ2-3; 7 bases are shared with TRBD2. CDR1 is ENHRY and CDR2 is SYGVKD in the germline V gene. The CDR3 loop spans 14 amino acids. CDR3 amino acids: CAIRASGSTNTQYF. The CDR3 coding sequence is TGTGCCATCAGGGCTAGCGGCAGCACAAATACGCAGTATTTT.

A note on this clonotype: Relative to the germline gene, one junction end is altered; a read error may explain this. CDR3 sequence reads: CRVRTGVYEQYF. The DNA for the CDR3 is TGCCGCGTCCGAACTGGGGTCTACGAGCAGTACTTC. The genes are TRBV29-1 and TRBJ2-7; D not certain. The germline V gene has CDR1 SQVTM and CDR2 ANQGSEA. CDR3 size: 12 residues.

J is TRBJ1-1 and V is TRBV6-1; possible D gene TRBD1, 5 bases. The V and J ends lost 0 bases and 4 bases respectively, with 21 bases between them. CDR1 MNHNS and CDR2 SASEGT come from the germline V gene. The CDR3 extends over 18 amino acids. CDR3 DNA sequence: TGTGCCAGCAGTGAAGCGAAAAGAGCCCACCGACAGAGCACTGAAGCTTTCTTT. It yields the protein CASSEAKRAHRQSTEAFF.

As to this clonotype: Given the absence of the conserved phenylalanine or tryptophan at the CDR3 end, a read error is likely. In DNA, the CDR3 is TGTGCCTGCAGCTTAGATGGGACACCGTACAATGAGCAGTTCTTA. Its translation is CACSLDGTPYNEQFL. This chain connects TRBV11-2 to TRBJ2-1, with D possibly matching TRBD1 (6 bases). The CDR3 consists of 15 residues. Germline V CDR1 and CDR2: SGHAT, FQNNGV.

Of note for this clonotype: With a much larger clone just one base away, this may be a read error. The rearrangement links TRBV6-6 to TRBJ2-7, with D unclear. The V gene lost 8 bases and the J gene lost 4 bases, with 9 bases spanning the gap. The CDR3 is 11 residues long. The germline V gene has CDR1 MNHNY and CDR2 SVGAGI (reference sequence). The CDR3 DNA follows: TGTGCCAGCGGCCGAACATACGAGCAGTACTTC. Translation: CASGRTYEQYF.

Points on this clonotype: A read error may account for a junction end that differs from germline. The gene calls are TRBV20-1 and TRBJ2-2, with 13 bases identical to TRBD2. This CDR3 comprises 17 residues. Per germline, CDR1 DFQATT and CDR2 SNEGSKA (reference sequence). CDR3 in amino acids: CSADPILAGGQTGELYF. CDR3 nucleotide sequence: TGCAGTGCGGACCCGATACTAGCGGGAGGGCAGACCGGGGAGCTGTATTTT.

This clonotype has only one observation. At one of its ends the junction is not consistent with the germline gene, which may arise from a read error. The chain has TRBV11-3 and TRBJ1-5; D not certain. Looked up from germline, CDR1 is SGHNT and CDR2 is YENEEA. The CDR3 runs 17 residues. CDR3 region: CAGSHSGQRISNQPQHF. The CDR3 DNA sequence: TGTGCCGGCAGCCACTCGGGTCAGAGGATTAGCAATCAGCCCCAGCATTTT.

This clonotype was seen just once. Since the CDR3 does not end with the conserved phenylalanine or tryptophan, this likely comes from a read error. V usage is TRBV4-2 and J usage is TRBJ2-2; 7 nucleotides align to TRBD2. Germline loops: CDR1 LGHNA, CDR2 YNFKEQ. This CDR3 comprises 15 residues. DNA of the CDR3: TGTGGCAGCAGCCAATCTAGCGGGAACACCGGGGAGCTGTTTTCT. It yields the protein CGSSQSSGNTGELFS.

Notes on this clonotype: A much larger clone differs by one base, so this may be a read error. The J gene is TRBJ2-7, the V gene TRBV10-1; possibly TRBD1 or TRBD2 for D (6 bases each). The CDR3 consists of 13 residues. Germline V gene sequence: CDR1 WNHNN, CDR2 SYGVQD (reference sequence). The CDR3 DNA reads TGCACCAGCAAGGGGGACTCTTCCTACGAGCAGTACTTC. Its protein product is CTSKGDSSYEQYF.

There are a few counts of this clonotype. V is TRBV28 and J is TRBJ2-5, with D unclear. Germline lookup yields CDR1 MDHEN and CDR2 SYDVKM. V was clipped by 6 bases and J by 3 bases, with 11 bases between them. The CDR3 covers 13 residues. The CDR3 loop is CASRPPEEETQYF. The DNA of the CDR3 is TGTGCCAGCAGACCGCCGGAAGAAGAGACCCAGTACTTC.

Comments on this clonotype: At one of its ends the junction is not consistent with the germline gene, which may arise from a read error. This sequence joins TRBV4-2 and TRBJ2-1; D is ambiguous. This CDR3 has 16 residues. Germline V gene data show CDR1 as LGHNA and CDR2 as YNFKEQ. In DNA, the CDR3 is TGTGCCAGTAGCCAAGATGGTGGTGGGAACAACAATGAGCAGTTCTTC. As protein: CASSQDGGGNNNEQFF.